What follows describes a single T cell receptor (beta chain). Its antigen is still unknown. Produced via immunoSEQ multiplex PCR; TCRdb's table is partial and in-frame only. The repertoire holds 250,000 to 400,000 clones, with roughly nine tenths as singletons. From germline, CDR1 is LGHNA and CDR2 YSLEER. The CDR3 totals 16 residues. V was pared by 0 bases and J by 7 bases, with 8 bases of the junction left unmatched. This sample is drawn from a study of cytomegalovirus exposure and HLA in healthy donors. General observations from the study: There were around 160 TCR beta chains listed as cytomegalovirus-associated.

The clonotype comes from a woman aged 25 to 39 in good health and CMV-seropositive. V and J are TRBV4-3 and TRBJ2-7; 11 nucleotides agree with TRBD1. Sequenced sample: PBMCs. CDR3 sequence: CASSQDRTGGLGEQYF. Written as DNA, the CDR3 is TGCGCCAGCAGCCAAGACCGGACAGGGGGCTTAGGGGAGCAGTACTTC.